This T cell receptor beta chain was obtained from a study of OX40 agonist ivuxolimab in advanced cancers. Turning to the study itself: Three individuals attained partial responses, comprising one hepatocellular carcinoma case and two cutaneous melanoma cases. The study, taken as a whole, reports: Among T cells, CD8+ cells averaged more expanded clones than CD4+ cells. Dose levels from 0.1 to 3.0 mg/kg saw CD4+ and CD8+ blood T cells expand clonally by week 6.

Assay: immunoSEQ multiplex PCR; the TCRdb copy retains only in-frame clones and omits some. This sample has more than 15,000 clones, with around 78% found just once. Autoimmune disease history or systemic immunosuppression meant exclusion. In regard to this clone: No antigen is known for it.

The clonotype was recovered from an adult with an advanced solid tumor such as melanoma, head and neck, liver or kidney cancer. This specimen consisted of CD4+ or CD8+ T cells sorted from blood, obtained in a trial of the OX40 agonist ivuxolimab.

CDR3: CATSRASVMNTEAFF. The CDR3 DNA follows: TGTGCCACCAGCAGAGCTTCGGTGATGAACACTGAAGCTTTCTTT. This chain connects TRBV15 to TRBJ1-1; unclear D gene. There are 15 residues in the CDR3. Germline assignment: CDR1 LNHNV and CDR2 YYDKDF (reference sequence). V shed 1 base and J shed 0 bases, with 9 bases lying between them.